This section outlines one T cell receptor (beta chain) sequence together with its context. The antigen remains undetermined. Primers: 60 Vbeta forward and 13 Jbeta reverse. Sequencing used immunoSEQ multiplex PCR; TCRdb keeps in-frame clones, though not all of them. The top ten clones hold roughly 2% of a sample with about 130,000 clones, more than 70% of them seen once. V lost 1 base to trimming and J lost 1 base, with 8 bases between them. This CDR3 has 14 residues. Germline values: CDR1 MNHEY, CDR2 SVGAGI. This sample stems from a study of cytomegalovirus exposure and HLA in healthy donors. Notes on the study in general: Earlier findings revealed that most TCR beta V segments proved productive either about 87% or about 30% of the time. In a later analysis, TCR beta V- and J-gene trimming was associated with a missense DCLRE1C variant.

Healthy bone marrow donors formed the donor group. What was sequenced was PBMCs. V is TRBV6-5 and J is TRBJ2-7; D gene ambiguous. The sequence was obtained from a man aged 25 to 45 in good health and CMV-seronegative. CDR3 amino acids: CASSYWAESYEQYF. In DNA form, the CDR3 reads TGTGCCAGCAGTTACTGGGCAGAGTCCTACGAGCAGTACTTC.